This T cell receptor beta chain appears in the sequencing data of a study of cytomegalovirus exposure and HLA in healthy donors. The V and J ends lost 6 bases and 0 bases, in that order; junction bases with no gene match: 4. This CDR3 has 14 amino acids. Germline CDR1 reads LNHNV; CDR2 reads YYDKDF (reference sequence). The study ran its PCR with 60 Vbeta and 13 Jbeta primers. Assay used: immunoSEQ multiplex PCR; TCRdb lists only in-frame clones, some missing. The table includes about 190,000 clones, more than 70% detected once. This clone was picked up a small number of times. The clonotype comes from a man aged 25-40 years in good health and CMV-seropositive. Sequenced sample: PBMCs. The chain employs TRBV15 and TRBJ2-7; 8 bases are shared with TRBD2. DNA of the CDR3: TGTGCCACCAGGTCGGCGGGGGGCTCCTACGAGCAGTACTTC. Its translation: CATRSAGGSYEQYF.